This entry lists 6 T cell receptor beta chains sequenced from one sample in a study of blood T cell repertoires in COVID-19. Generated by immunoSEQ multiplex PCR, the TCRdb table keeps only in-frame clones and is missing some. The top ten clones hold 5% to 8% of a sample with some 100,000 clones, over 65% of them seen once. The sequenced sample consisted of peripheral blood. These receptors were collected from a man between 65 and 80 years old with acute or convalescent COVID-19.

CDR3 in amino acids: CASSQQGGNTEAFF. CDR3 coding DNA: TGCGCCAGCAGCCAACAGGGCGGGAACACTGAAGCTTTCTTT. The chain links TRBV5-1 to TRBJ1-1, with a possible D match to TRBD1 (6 bases). Germline-derived CDR1 and CDR2 are SGHRS and YFSETQ. With 4 bases removed from V and 1 base from J, the gap between germline ends came to 11 bases. The CDR3 is 14 residues long.

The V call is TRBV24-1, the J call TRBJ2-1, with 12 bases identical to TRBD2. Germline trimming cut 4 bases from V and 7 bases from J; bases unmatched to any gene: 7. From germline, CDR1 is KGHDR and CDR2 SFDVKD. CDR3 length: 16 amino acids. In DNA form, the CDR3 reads TGTGCCACCAGTGAGCCTGGACTAGCGGGAAATAATGAGCAGTTCTTC. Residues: CATSEPGLAGNNEQFF.

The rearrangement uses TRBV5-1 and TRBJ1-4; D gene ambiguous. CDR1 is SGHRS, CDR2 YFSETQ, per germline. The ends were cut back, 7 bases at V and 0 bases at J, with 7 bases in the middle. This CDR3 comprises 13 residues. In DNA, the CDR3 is TGCGCCAGCTCTCTTGCAACTAATGAAAAACTGTTTTTT. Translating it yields CASSLATNEKLFF.

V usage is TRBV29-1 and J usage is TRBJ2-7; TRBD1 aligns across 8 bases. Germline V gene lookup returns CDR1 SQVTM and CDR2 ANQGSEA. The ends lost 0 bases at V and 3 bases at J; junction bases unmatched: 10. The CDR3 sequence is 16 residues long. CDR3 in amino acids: CSVEDPRGQGIYEQYF. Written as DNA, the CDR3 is TGCAGCGTTGAAGATCCTCGAGGACAGGGTATCTACGAGCAGTACTTC.

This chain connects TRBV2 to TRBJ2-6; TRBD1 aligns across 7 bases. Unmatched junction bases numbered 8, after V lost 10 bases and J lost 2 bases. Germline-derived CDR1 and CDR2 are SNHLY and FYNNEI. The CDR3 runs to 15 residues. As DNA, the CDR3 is TGTGCCACCGACAGGGATTTAACTGGGGCCAACGTCCTGACTTTC. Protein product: CATDRDLTGANVLTF.

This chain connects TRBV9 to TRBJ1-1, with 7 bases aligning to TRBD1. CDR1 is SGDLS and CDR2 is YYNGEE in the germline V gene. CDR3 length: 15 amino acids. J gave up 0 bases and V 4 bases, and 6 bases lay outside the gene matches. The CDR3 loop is CASSLRDSLNTEAFF. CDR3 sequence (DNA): TGTGCCAGCAGCCTGCGGGACAGCCTGAACACTGAAGCTTTCTTT.